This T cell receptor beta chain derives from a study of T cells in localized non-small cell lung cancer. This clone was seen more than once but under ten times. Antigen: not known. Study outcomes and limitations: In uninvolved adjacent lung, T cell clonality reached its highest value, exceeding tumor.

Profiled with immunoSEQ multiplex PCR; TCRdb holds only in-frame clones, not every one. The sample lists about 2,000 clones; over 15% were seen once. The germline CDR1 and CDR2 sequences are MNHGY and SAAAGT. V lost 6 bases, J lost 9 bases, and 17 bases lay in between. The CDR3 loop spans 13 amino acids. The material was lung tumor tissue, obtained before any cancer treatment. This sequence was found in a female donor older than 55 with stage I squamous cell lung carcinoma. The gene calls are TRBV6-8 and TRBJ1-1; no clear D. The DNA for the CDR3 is TGTGCCAGCAGAAGTCATCAGCCCGGTAAAGCTTTCTTT. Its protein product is CASRSHQPGKAFF.